This TCR beta chain was sequenced in a study of CD8 T cells in ankylosing spondylitis. Notes on the study in general: Several of the motif variants were reported before in synovial fluid and blood from reactive arthritis. Disease-linked clones bore a CD8+ phenotype, appearing relatively rarely in peripheral blood. Disease-linked clones reportedly concentrated significantly in matched ankylosing spondylitis synovial fluid.

V lost 8 bases and J lost 0; bases outside the gene matches: 7. Looked up from germline, CDR1 is DFQATT and CDR2 is SNEGSKA (reference sequence). The CDR3 runs 13 residues. TCRdb reprocessed the 5' RACE reads via MiXCR and lists one record per CDR3 protein. Found here are about 270,000 distinct CDR3 sequences, about 30% of them singletons; the top ten hold about 4.2%. In the case of this clonotype: Its antigen is undetermined.

The chain joins TRBV20-1 to TRBJ2-7; 7 nucleotides agree with TRBD2. The clonotype comes from a male donor with ankylosing spondylitis or in good health (not recorded which). Material for sequencing was blood, either unsorted or a sorted T cell fraction (not recorded which). The CDR3 sequence is CSTGLGSSYEQYF. CDR3 DNA sequence: TGCAGTACTGGACTAGGGAGCTCCTACGAGCAGTACTTC.